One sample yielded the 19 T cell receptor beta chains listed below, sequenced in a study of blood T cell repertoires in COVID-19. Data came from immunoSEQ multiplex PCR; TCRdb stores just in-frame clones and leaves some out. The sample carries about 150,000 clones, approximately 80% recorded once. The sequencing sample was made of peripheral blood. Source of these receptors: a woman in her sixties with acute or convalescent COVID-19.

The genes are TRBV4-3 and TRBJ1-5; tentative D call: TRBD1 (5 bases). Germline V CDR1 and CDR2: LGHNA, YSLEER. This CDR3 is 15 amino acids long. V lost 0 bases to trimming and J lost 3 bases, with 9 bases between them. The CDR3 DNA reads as TGCGCCAGCAGCCAAGATAGGGACTACAATCAGCCCCAGCATTTT. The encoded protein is CASSQDRDYNQPQHF.

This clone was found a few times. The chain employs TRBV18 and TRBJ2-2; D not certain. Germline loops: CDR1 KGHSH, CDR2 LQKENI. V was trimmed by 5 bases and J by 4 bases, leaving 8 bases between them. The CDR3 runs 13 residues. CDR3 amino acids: CASSSARTGELFF. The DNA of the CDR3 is TGTGCCAGCTCATCCGCGCGCACCGGGGAGCTGTTTTTT.

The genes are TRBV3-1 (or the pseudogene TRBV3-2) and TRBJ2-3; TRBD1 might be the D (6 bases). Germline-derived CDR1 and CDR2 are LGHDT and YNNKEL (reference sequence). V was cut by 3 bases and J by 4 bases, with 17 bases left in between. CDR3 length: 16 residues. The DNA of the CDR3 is TGTGCCAGCAGCCACACCTACAGGGATGGACCAGATACGCAGTATTTT. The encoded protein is CASSHTYRDGPDTQYF.

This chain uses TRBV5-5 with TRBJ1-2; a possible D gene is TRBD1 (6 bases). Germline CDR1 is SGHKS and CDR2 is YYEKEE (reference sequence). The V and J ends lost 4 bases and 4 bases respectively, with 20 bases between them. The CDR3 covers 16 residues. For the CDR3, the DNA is TGTGCCAGCAGCCAAGCTCCGGGGGGCCACCTCTATGGCTACACCTTC. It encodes CASSQAPGGHLYGYTF.

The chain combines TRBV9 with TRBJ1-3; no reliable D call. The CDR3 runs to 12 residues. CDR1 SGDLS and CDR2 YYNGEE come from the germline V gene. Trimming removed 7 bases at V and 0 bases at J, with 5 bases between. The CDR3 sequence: CASGSSGNTIYF. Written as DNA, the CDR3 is TGTGCCAGCGGTAGCTCTGGAAACACCATATATTTT.

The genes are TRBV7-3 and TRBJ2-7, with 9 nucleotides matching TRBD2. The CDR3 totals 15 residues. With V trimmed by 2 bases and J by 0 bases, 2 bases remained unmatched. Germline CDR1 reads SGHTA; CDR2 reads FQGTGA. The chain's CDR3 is CASSLAGGISYEQYF. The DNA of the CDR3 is TGTGCCAGCAGCTTAGCGGGGGGGATCTCCTACGAGCAGTACTTC.

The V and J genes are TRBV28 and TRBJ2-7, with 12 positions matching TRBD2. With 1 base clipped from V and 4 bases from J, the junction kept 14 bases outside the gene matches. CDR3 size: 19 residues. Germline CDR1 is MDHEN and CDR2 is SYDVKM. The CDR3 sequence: CASSLSGSSGRGIRYEQYF. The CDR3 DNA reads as TGTGCCAGCAGTTTATCAGGGTCTAGCGGGAGGGGGATTCGGTACGAGCAGTACTTC. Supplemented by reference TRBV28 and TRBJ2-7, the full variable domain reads DVKVTQSSRYLVKRTGEKVFLECVQDMDHENMFWYRQDPGLGLRLIYFSYDVKMKEKGDIPEGYSVSREKKERFSLILESASTNQTSMYLCASSLSGSSGRGIRYEQYFGPGTRLTVT.

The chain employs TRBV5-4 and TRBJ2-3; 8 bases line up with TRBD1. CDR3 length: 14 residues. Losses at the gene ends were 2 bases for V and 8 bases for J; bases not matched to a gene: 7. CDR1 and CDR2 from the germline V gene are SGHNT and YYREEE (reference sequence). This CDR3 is CASSLNQGAGTQYF. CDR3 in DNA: TGTGCCAGCAGCTTAAACCAGGGGGCGGGTACGCAGTATTTT.

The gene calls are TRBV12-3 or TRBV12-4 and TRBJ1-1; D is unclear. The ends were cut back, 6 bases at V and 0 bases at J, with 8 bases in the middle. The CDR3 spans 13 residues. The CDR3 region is CASRPVLNTEAFF. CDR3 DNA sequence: TGTGCCAGCAGGCCGGTGTTGAACACTGAAGCTTTCTTT.

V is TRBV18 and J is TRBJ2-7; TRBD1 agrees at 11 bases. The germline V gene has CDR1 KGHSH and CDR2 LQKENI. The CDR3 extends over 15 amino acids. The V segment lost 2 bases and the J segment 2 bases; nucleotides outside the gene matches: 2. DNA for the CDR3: TGTGCCAGCTCACCAGGGACAGGGGGGACCTACGAGCAGTACTTC. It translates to CASSPGTGGTYEQYF.

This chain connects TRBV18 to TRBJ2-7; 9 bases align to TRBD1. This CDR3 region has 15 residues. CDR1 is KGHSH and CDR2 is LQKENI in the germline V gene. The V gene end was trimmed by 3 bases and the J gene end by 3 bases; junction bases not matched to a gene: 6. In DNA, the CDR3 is TGTGCCAGCTCACCTTCCGGACAGGGGTTCTACGAGCAGTACTTC. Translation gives CASSPSGQGFYEQYF.

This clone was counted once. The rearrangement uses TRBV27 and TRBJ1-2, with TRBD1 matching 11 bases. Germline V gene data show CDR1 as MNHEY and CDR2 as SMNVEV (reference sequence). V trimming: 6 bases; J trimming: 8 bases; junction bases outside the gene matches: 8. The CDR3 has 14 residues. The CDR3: CASRPGQGGRGYTF. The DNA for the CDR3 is TGTGCCAGCAGACCGGGACAGGGGGGGAGAGGCTACACCTTC.

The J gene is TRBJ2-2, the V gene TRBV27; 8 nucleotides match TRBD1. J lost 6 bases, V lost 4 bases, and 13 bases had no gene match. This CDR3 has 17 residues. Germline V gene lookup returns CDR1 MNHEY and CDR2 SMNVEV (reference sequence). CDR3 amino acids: CASSSPTRQGRAGELFF. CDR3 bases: TGTGCCAGCAGTTCCCCAACCCGACAGGGGAGAGCCGGGGAGCTGTTTTTT.

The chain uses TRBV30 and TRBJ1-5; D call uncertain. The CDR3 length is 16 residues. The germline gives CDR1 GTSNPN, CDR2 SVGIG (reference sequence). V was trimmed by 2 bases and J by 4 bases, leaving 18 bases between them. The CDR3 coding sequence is TGTGCCTGGAGTAGGGCGCGGGGAATGAGAAATCAGCCCCAGCATTTT. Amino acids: CAWSRARGMRNQPQHF.

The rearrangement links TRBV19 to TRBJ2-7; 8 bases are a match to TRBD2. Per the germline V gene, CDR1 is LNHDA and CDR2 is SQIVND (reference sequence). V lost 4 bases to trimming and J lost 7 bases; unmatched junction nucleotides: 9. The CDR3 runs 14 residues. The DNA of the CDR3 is TGTGCCAGTAGTAACCCCGGGACTAGTAATGAGCAGTACTTC. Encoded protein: CASSNPGTSNEQYF.

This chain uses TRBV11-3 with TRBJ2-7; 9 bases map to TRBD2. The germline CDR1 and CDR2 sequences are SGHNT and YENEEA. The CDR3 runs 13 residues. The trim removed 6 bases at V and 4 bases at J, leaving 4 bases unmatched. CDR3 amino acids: CASSPSGEYEQYF. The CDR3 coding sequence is TGTGCCAGCAGTCCTAGCGGGGAGTACGAGCAGTACTTC.

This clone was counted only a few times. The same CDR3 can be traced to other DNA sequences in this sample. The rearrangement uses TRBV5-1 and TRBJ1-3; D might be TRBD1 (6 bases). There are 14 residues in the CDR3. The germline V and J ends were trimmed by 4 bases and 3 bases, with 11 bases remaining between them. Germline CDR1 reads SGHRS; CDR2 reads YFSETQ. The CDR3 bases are TGCGCCAGCAGCGAACAGGGAAGTGGAAACACCATATATTTT. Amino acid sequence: CASSEQGSGNTIYF.

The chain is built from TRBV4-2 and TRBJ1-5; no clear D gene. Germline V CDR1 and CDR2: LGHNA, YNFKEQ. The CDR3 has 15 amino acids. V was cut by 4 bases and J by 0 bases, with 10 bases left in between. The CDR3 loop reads CASSPAPSSNQPQHF. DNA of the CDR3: TGTGCCAGCAGCCCTGCCCCTAGTAGCAATCAGCCCCAGCATTTT.

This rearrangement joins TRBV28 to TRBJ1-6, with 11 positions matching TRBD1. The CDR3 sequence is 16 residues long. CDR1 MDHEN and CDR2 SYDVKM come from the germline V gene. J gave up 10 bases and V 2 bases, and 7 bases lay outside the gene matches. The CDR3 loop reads CASSLESGQGVSPLHF. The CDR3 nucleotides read TGTGCCAGCAGTTTAGAATCGGGACAGGGGGTATCACCCCTCCACTTT.